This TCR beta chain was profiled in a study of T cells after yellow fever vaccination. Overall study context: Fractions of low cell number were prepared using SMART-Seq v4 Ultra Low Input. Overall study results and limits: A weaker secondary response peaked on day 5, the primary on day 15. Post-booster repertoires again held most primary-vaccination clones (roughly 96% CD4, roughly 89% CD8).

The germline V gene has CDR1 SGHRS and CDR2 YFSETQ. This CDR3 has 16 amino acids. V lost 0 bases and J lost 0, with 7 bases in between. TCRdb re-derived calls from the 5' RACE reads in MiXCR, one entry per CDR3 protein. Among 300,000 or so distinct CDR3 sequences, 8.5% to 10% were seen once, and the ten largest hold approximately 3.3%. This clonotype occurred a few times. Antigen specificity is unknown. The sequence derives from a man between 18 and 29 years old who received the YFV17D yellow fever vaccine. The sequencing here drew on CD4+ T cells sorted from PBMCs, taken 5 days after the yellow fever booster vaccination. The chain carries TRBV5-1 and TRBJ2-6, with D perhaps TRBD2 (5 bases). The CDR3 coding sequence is TGCGCCAGCAGCTTGGGAGGGCACTCTGGGGCCAACGTCCTGACTTTC. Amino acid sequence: CASSLGGHSGANVLTF.